This T cell receptor (beta chain) appears in the sequencing data of a study of patients and donors after allogeneic stem cell transplantation (dated by TCRdb to between 2020 and 2021). To note about this clonotype: This clone's antigen is unknown. Base-call qualities are not available, and no considerably larger clone is one nucleotide away.

CDR1 and CDR2 (MGHRA, YSYEKL) derive from the germline V gene. CDR3 length: 14 amino acids, cysteine to phenylalanine. The kept DNA is CDR3 alone, 42 bases in frame from the first base. Trimming costs V 4 bases and J 6 bases, and their ends lie 15 bases apart. The method behind the library was RT-PCR. Sequencing instrument: NextSeq 550. The raw public reads went through TCRdb reprocessing: fastp at Q25, MiXCR clone calling, in-frame beta chains kept. Merged by CDR3 protein, the rows form single entries marked with the most common genes and DNA. Recorded for this sample are 400,000 to 450,000 distinct CDR3 sequences; around 16% of them occurred a single time. The top ten clonotypes cover 6% to 8% of the sample.

The TCR comes from a human donor who was either an allogeneic HSCT recipient or a stem cell or donor lymphocyte infusion donor (not recorded which). It is not recorded whose cells these are; they may come from a transplant donor. The sequenced sample was blood, either unsorted or a sorted T cell fraction (not recorded which). This chain joins TRBV4-1 to TRBJ1-2; TRBD1 is perhaps the D gene, given 5 matching bases. The DNA is as follows: TGCGCCAGCAGCCCTTTTTGGGGGAAGAATGGCTACACCTTC. This gives the protein CASSPFWGKNGYTF.